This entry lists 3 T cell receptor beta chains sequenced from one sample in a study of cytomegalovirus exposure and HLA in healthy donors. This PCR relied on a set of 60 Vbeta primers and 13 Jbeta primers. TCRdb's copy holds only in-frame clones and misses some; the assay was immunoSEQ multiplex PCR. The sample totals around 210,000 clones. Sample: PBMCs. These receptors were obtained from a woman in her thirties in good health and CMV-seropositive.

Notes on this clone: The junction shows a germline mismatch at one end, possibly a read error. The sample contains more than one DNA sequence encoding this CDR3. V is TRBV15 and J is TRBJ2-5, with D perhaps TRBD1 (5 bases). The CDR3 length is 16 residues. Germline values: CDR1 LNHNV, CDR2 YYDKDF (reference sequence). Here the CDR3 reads CATSRDPRADQETQYF. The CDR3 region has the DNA TGCGCCACCAGCAGAGATCCCAGGGCGGATCAAGAGACCCAGTACTTC.

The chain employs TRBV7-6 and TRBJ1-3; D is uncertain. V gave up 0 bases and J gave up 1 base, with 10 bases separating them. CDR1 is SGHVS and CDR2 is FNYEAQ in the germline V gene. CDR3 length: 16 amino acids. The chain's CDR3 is CASSLAAPGSGNTIYF. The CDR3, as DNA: TGTGCCAGCAGCTTAGCGGCCCCCGGGTCTGGAAACACCATATATTTT.

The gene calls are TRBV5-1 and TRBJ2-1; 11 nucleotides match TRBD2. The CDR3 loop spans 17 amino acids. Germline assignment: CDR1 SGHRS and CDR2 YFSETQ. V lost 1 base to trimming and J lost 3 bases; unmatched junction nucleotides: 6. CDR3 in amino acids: CASSLTLAGGHYNEQFF. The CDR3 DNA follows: TGCGCCAGCAGCTTGACTTTAGCGGGAGGGCACTACAATGAGCAGTTCTTC.